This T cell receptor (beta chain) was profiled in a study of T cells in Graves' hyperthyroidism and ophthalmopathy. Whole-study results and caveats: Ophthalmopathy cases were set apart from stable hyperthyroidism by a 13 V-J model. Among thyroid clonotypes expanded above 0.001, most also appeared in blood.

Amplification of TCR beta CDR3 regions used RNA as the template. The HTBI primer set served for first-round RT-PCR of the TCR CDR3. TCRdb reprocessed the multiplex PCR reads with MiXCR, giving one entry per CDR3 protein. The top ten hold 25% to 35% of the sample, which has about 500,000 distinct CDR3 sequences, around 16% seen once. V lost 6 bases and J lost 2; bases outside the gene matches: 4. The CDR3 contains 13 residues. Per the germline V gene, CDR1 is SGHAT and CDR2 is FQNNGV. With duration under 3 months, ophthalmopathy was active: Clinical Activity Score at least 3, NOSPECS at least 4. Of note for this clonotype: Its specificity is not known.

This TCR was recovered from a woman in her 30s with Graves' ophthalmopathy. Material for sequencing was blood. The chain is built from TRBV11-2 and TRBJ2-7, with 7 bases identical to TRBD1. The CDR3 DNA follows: TGTGCCAGCAGTTACAGGGGAGCCTACGAGCAGTACTTC. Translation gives CASSYRGAYEQYF.